The 24 T cell receptor beta chains below come from one sample, sequenced in a study of cytomegalovirus exposure and HLA in healthy donors. Primers included in the PCR were 60 Vbeta and 13 Jbeta primers. Repertoires were generated with immunoSEQ multiplex PCR, while TCRdb's copy carries only in-frame clones and drops some. The sample carries 150,000 to 200,000 clones, roughly four fifths recorded once. Sequenced: PBMCs. The receptors were gathered from a male donor in good health and CMV-seronegative.

This chain uses TRBV6-5 with TRBJ2-1, with 12 bases matching TRBD2. Germline lookup yields CDR1 MNHEY and CDR2 SVGAGI. The V and J ends lost 4 bases and 2 bases, in that order; junction bases with no gene match: 0. The CDR3 runs 15 residues. DNA of the CDR3: TGTGCCAGCAGTTCTAGCGGGAGGGCCTACAATGAGCAGTTCTTC. Translation: CASSSSGRAYNEQFF.

The V and J genes are TRBV5-1 and TRBJ1-1, with D possibly matching TRBD1 (5 bases). CDR1 is SGHRS, CDR2 YFSETQ, per germline. This CDR3 comprises 17 residues. Trimming cost V 0 bases and J 1 base, with 16 bases left between them. Here the CDR3 reads CASSLGTSGTRNTEAFF. DNA for the CDR3: TGCGCCAGCAGCTTGGGCACCTCCGGGACTAGGAACACTGAAGCTTTCTTT.

The rearrangement joins TRBV11-1 to TRBJ2-5, with 7 bases matching TRBD1. V shed 2 bases and J 1 base; nucleotides not matched to a gene: 13. The CDR3 consists of 18 residues. The germline gives CDR1 SGHAT, CDR2 FQDESV (reference sequence). The CDR3 nucleotides are TGTGCCAGCAGCTTATTTCCCTTCCGGGACAGAGGCCAAGAGACCCAGTACTTC. Translation: CASSLFPFRDRGQETQYF. The full variable domain, rest sourced from reference TRBV11-1 and TRBJ2-5, is EAEVAQSPRYKITEKSQAVAFWCDPISGHATLYWYRQILGQGPELLVQFQDESVVDDSQLPKDRFSAERLKGVDSTLKIQPAELGDSAMYLCASSLFPFRDRGQETQYFGPGTRLLVL.

This clone was observed a few times. The chain carries TRBV19 and TRBJ1-5; TRBD1 might be the D (5 bases). CDR1 is LNHDA, CDR2 SQIVND, per germline (reference sequence). V lost 4 bases to trimming and J lost 6 bases, with 13 bases between them. The CDR3 loop spans 14 amino acids. The chain's CDR3 is CASSSGTSGQPQHF. CDR3 sequence (DNA): TGTGCCAGTAGTAGCGGGACGTCGGGTCAGCCCCAGCATTTT.

This clone is medium-sized. The chain links TRBV6-4 to TRBJ2-2; weak D call: TRBD1 (5 bases). This CDR3 is 14 amino acids long. CDR1 MRHNA and CDR2 SNTAGT come from the germline V gene. Trimming shortened V by 0 bases and J by 6 bases, and 8 bases separated the two germline ends. CDR3 nucleotides: TGTGCCAGCAGTGACTCGGAAGGGGCCGGGGAGCTGTTTTTT. Its protein is CASSDSEGAGELFF.

The rearrangement links TRBV30 to TRBJ1-2; D is possibly TRBD1 (6 bases). Trimming left V 2 bases short and J 5 bases short, with 18 bases between. The CDR3 contains 15 residues. Looked up from germline, CDR1 is GTSNPN and CDR2 is SVGIG (reference sequence). CDR3 region: CAWSPLSGHIYGYTF. For the CDR3, the DNA is TGTGCCTGGAGTCCTCTATCGGGACATATTTATGGCTACACCTTC. Full variable domain (rest looked up from reference TRBV30 and TRBJ1-2): SQTIHQWPATLVQPVGSPLSLECTVEGTSNPNLYWYRQAAGRGLQLLFYSVGIGQISSEVPQNLSASRPQDRQFILSSKKLLLSDSGFYLCAWSPLSGHIYGYTFGSGTRLTVV.

This clone was detected only a few times. The rearrangement joins TRBV25-1 to TRBJ1-6; 10 nucleotides line up with TRBD1. Trimming cost V 4 bases and J 6 bases; bases outside gene matches: 3. Germline V gene sequence: CDR1 MGHDK, CDR2 SYGVNS. The CDR3 length is 15 residues. The DNA of the CDR3 is TGTGCCAGCAGTGCGCGGACAGGGGGTAATTCACCCCTCCACTTT. Translated, it gives CASSARTGGNSPLHF.

Note on this clone: Other DNA sequences of this sample code for an identical CDR3. This chain links TRBV5-1 with TRBJ2-1; 13 positions match TRBD2. The CDR3 covers 15 residues. The V gene's germline CDR1 is SGHRS and CDR2 YFSETQ. J gave up 4 bases and V 5 bases, and 3 bases lay outside the gene matches. The CDR3 here is CASSPTSGGYNEQFF. Written as DNA, the CDR3 is TGCGCCAGCAGTCCGACTAGCGGGGGGTACAATGAGCAGTTCTTC. Full variable domain (remainder filled in from reference TRBV5-1 and TRBJ2-1): KAGVTQTPRYLIKTRGQQVTLSCSPISGHRSVSWYQQTPGQGLQFLFEYFSETQRNKGNFPGRFSGRQFSNSRSEMNVSTLELGDSALYLCASSPTSGGYNEQFFGPGTRLTVL.

The chain carries TRBV4-3 and TRBJ2-1, with 8 bases lining up with TRBD2. The length of the CDR3 is 16 residues. Unmatched junction bases numbered 10, after V lost 0 bases and J lost 9 bases. Germline V gene sequence: CDR1 LGHNA, CDR2 YSLEER. The CDR3 nucleotides are TGCGCCAGCAGCCAAGATTGGGGCGGACTAGCCAGTGAGCAGTTCTTC. It codes for CASSQDWGGLASEQFF.

The chain combines TRBV28 with TRBJ1-1, with 8 positions matching TRBD1. The CDR3 has 18 amino acids. Germline-derived CDR1 and CDR2 are MDHEN and SYDVKM. V lost 5 bases to trimming and J lost 5 bases; unmatched junction nucleotides: 19. The CDR3 protein is CASSIHLGQVDRMTEAFF. The CDR3 DNA reads as TGTGCCAGCAGTATTCACCTGGGACAGGTCGATCGGATGACTGAAGCTTTCTTT. The full variable domain, rest sourced from reference TRBV28 and TRBJ1-1, is DVKVTQSSRYLVKRTGEKVFLECVQDMDHENMFWYRQDPGLGLRLIYFSYDVKMKEKGDIPEGYSVSREKKERFSLILESASTNQTSMYLCASSIHLGQVDRMTEAFFGQGTRLTVV.

V and J are TRBV11-2 and TRBJ2-3; 9 positions match TRBD2. Per the germline V gene, CDR1 is SGHAT and CDR2 is FQNNGV. CDR3 length: 16 residues. The J segment lost 5 bases and the V segment lost 5 bases, leaving 11 bases of the junction unmatched. This CDR3 reads CASSLVGGGAGDTQYF. The CDR3 DNA reads TGTGCCAGCAGCCTCGTCGGCGGGGGGGCCGGAGATACGCAGTATTTT.

The chain recombines TRBV30 with TRBJ1-1, with D possibly being TRBD1 (5 bases). Germline V gene lookup returns CDR1 GTSNPN and CDR2 SVGIG (reference sequence). The V gene lost 2 bases and the J gene lost 11 bases, with 15 bases spanning the gap. This CDR3 has 12 residues. The CDR3: CAWSFGGLWAFF. The CDR3 DNA is TGTGCCTGGAGTTTCGGGGGACTTTGGGCTTTCTTT. Drawing the rest from reference TRBV30 and TRBJ1-1, the complete variable domain is SQTIHQWPATLVQPVGSPLSLECTVEGTSNPNLYWYRQAAGRGLQLLFYSVGIGQISSEVPQNLSASRPQDRQFILSSKKLLLSDSGFYLCAWSFGGLWAFFGQGTRLTVV.

This clone was seen just once. The chain combines TRBV11-2 with TRBJ1-1; TRBD1 matches at 7 bases. This CDR3 is built from 16 residues. Unmatched junction bases numbered 8, after V lost 4 bases and J lost 0 bases. Germline CDR1 SGHAT, CDR2 FQNNGV. CDR3 sequence reads: CASSSYRGLVNTEAFF. In DNA, the CDR3 is TGTGCCAGCAGCTCCTACAGGGGCTTGGTGAACACTGAAGCTTTCTTT.

The chain is built from TRBV10-3 and TRBJ1-1, with D maybe TRBD1 (6 bases). This CDR3 has 13 residues. Germline assignment: CDR1 ENHRY and CDR2 SYGVKD. Trimming removed 9 bases at V and 5 bases at J, with 16 bases between. As DNA, the CDR3 is TGTGCCATTCGCTTGTCAGGGGATACTGAAGCTTTCTTT. This gives the protein CAIRLSGDTEAFF.

The V gene is TRBV5-6, the J gene TRBJ2-2; D unclear. V was trimmed by 0 bases and J by 7 bases, leaving 7 bases between them. This CDR3 spans 13 amino acids. Germline CDR1 is SGHDT and CDR2 is YYEEEE. The DNA for the CDR3 is TGTGCCAGCAGCTTGGGCGCGGTCGGGGAGCTGTTTTTT. Its protein is CASSLGAVGELFF.

The chain has TRBV28 and TRBJ2-7, with TRBD2 as a possible D gene (6 bases). This CDR3 spans 14 amino acids. Germline lookup yields CDR1 MDHEN and CDR2 SYDVKM. V was cut by 6 bases and J by 0 bases, with 12 bases left in between. The CDR3 DNA reads as TGTGCCAGCAGGGAGGGACGGAGCTCCTACGAGCAGTACTTC. Translated, it gives CASREGRSSYEQYF.

This chain uses TRBV27 with TRBJ1-5; D not resolved. Germline V gene lookup returns CDR1 MNHEY and CDR2 SMNVEV (reference sequence). The CDR3 totals 13 residues. V lost 2 bases and J 7 bases, leaving 9 bases between the germline ends. The DNA for the CDR3 is TGTGCCAGCAGTTTACCGGGTGGACAGCCCCAGCATTTT. Amino acid sequence: CASSLPGGQPQHF.

On this clone: The germline gene is not matched at one end of the junction; a read error may be the cause. This chain connects TRBV28 to TRBJ2-7; TRBD2 matches 15 bases. The CDR3 contains 14 residues. Per germline, CDR1 MDHEN and CDR2 SYDVKM. As DNA, the CDR3 is TGTGCCAGCAGTATTCCGGGACTAGCGGGAGGCCGAGACTTC. Translating it yields CASSIPGLAGGRDF.

The rearrangement uses TRBV28 and TRBJ2-3, with D perhaps TRBD1 (6 bases). The CDR3 runs 16 residues. Between the trimmed V and J ends, which lost 5 bases and 0 bases, there was a span of 15 bases. Germline values: CDR1 MDHEN, CDR2 SYDVKM. CDR3 region: CASSMPGQHSTDTQYF. The CDR3 DNA sequence: TGTGCCAGCAGTATGCCTGGACAGCATAGCACAGATACGCAGTATTTT.

The chain is built from TRBV4-1 and TRBJ1-5; TRBD1 matches at 7 bases. The CDR3 runs to 15 residues. The V gene end was trimmed by 3 bases and the J gene end by 4 bases; junction bases not matched to a gene: 6. Germline CDR1 reads MGHRA; CDR2 reads YSYEKL. The CDR3: CASSHPGQPNQPQHF. The CDR3 DNA is TGCGCCAGCAGCCATCCGGGACAGCCAAATCAGCCCCAGCATTTT.

The gene calls are TRBV20-1 and TRBJ2-7; unclear D gene. With 3 bases removed from V and 3 bases from J, the gap between germline ends came to 6 bases. Germline values: CDR1 DFQATT, CDR2 SNEGSKA (reference sequence). The CDR3 is 11 residues long. In DNA form, the CDR3 reads TGCAGTGCTAGGGGCTTCTACGAGCAGTACTTC. This translates into CSARGFYEQYF.

The rearrangement joins TRBV5-4 to TRBJ2-1; the D gene is possibly TRBD1 (6 bases). The CDR3 has 14 amino acids. CDR1 is SGHNT, CDR2 YYREEE, per germline (reference sequence). Trimming pared 0 bases from V and 8 bases from J, leaving 12 bases between. CDR3 in DNA: TGTGCCAGCAGCTTGGTTCAGGGGTCCGATGAGCAGTTCTTC. As protein: CASSLVQGSDEQFF.

There are a few counts of this clone. The rearrangement links TRBV28 to TRBJ1-6, with 11 bases identical to TRBD1. Trimming cost V 4 bases and J 4 bases; bases outside gene matches: 3. Germline V CDR1 and CDR2: MDHEN, SYDVKM. The CDR3 covers 16 residues. CDR3 nucleotides: TGTGCCAGCAGTTCGGGGACAGGGGGATATAATTCACCCCTCCACTTT. It specifies CASSSGTGGYNSPLHF. Supplemented by reference TRBV28 and TRBJ1-6, the full variable domain reads DVKVTQSSRYLVKRTGEKVFLECVQDMDHENMFWYRQDPGLGLRLIYFSYDVKMKEKGDIPEGYSVSREKKERFSLILESASTNQTSMYLCASSSGTGGYNSPLHFGNGTRLTVT.

The rearrangement joins TRBV4-1 to TRBJ1-6; tentative D call: TRBD1 (5 bases). Germline lookup yields CDR1 MGHRA and CDR2 YSYEKL. V was shortened by 3 bases and J by 9 bases, with 21 bases between the two germline ends. This CDR3 has 17 amino acids. This CDR3 is CASSQVGTGGLGSPLHF. For the CDR3, the DNA is TGCGCCAGCAGCCAGGTCGGGACGGGAGGGCTAGGTTCACCCCTCCACTTT.